The source of this T cell receptor beta chain is a study of blood T cells in healthy people across ages. Together with a sample-barcoded 5' primer, a J-beta primer mix was included in a second PCR lasting about 7 to 12 cycles. TCRdb reprocessed the 5' RACE reads with MiXCR, giving one entry per CDR3 protein. This table has about 1.6 million distinct CDR3 sequences, about 32% appearing once. The ends were cut back, 6 bases at V and 5 bases at J, with 13 bases in the middle. In germline, CDR1 is MNHEY, CDR2 SMNVEV (reference sequence). The CDR3 loop spans 14 amino acids. Findings and caveats of the study: Researchers report that TCR beta diversity correlated strongly with naive T cell percentage.

Caucasian individuals from Russia who were healthy and aged 6 to 90 acted as donors. No fewer than 5.5 micrograms of total RNA were isolated from every sample. As regards this clonotype: The antigen remains undetermined.

The material sequenced was blood. This chain links TRBV27 with TRBJ2-2, with unresolved D. The receptor was derived from a woman under 40 in good health. CDR3 amino acids: CASRAYRDTGELFF. DNA for the CDR3: TGTGCCAGCAGGGCATACAGAGATACCGGGGAGCTGTTTTTT.